This T cell receptor beta chain was captured by sequencing in a study of tumor-infiltrating lymphocytes in primary liver carcinoma. Overall study results and limits: Tumor-adjacent and tumor-blood pairs displayed less overlap than did pairs of tumor regions.

Constant-region priming of roughly 490 ng total RNA yielded TCR beta cDNA. Nested multiplex PCR, run for three rounds with slightly modified ARM-PCR, yielded TCR beta libraries. It was with TRBV1-TRBV30 forward primers and a C-beta reverse primer that the first two PCR rounds were run, at around 9 cycles each. TCRdb re-analysed the multiplex PCR reads in MiXCR, keeping a single row per CDR3 protein. Among 55,000 to 70,000 distinct CDR3 sequences, 65% to 80% were seen once, and the ten largest hold approximately 50%. In germline, CDR1 is SQVTM, CDR2 ANQGSEA. Trimming pared 4 bases from V and 13 bases from J, leaving 29 bases between. CDR3 size: 15 residues. Notes on this clonotype: The target antigen is unknown.

DNA and RNA were both co-extracted from 20-30 mg of bulk tissue that had not been sorted. Resecting the tumor surgically was how the patients' primary liver carcinoma was treated. The V gene is TRBV29-1, the J gene TRBJ2-7, with D perhaps TRBD1 (5 bases). The sequence came from a man between 35 and 55 years old with primary liver carcinoma and hepatitis B virus infection. Sequencing was performed on liver tumor tissue from sampling region 2. Subset of the sample: tumor region T2, inferior pole. The CDR3 here is CSVVENRQNPYERYF. As DNA, the CDR3 is TGCAGCGTTGTTGAGAACAGGCAAAACCCCTACGAGCGATACTTC.